This T cell receptor beta chain comes out of a study of T cells in Graves' hyperthyroidism and ophthalmopathy. To note about this clonotype: A junction end diverges from the germline sequence, so it may reflect a read error.

From germline, CDR1 is LGHNA and CDR2 YNFKEQ. The CDR3 contains 15 residues. There were TCR beta CDR3 regions amplified from RNA transcripts. HTBI primers were the set used in a first-round RT-PCR of the TCR CDR3. TCRdb reprocessed the multiplex PCR reads via MiXCR and lists one record per CDR3 protein. In the table there are roughly 500,000 distinct CDR3 sequences, roughly 16% of which are singletons. Pregnant or lactating patients were excluded, as were those with uncontrolled infection or other autoimmune disease. Thyroid ultrasound, orbital computed tomography, clinical symptoms, and serum thyroxine and TRAb underpinned diagnoses.

The V call is TRBV4-2, the J call TRBJ1-3; the D gene is possibly TRBD1 (6 bases). Sample: blood. This TCR came from a young woman with Graves' ophthalmopathy. CDR3 DNA: TGTGCCAGCAGCGAAGAGAGGGGGGGTGGAAACACCATATATTTT. This sequence encodes CASSEERGGGNTIYF.